Shown below are 22 T cell receptor beta chains from a single sample sequenced in a study of T cells after yellow fever vaccination. TCRdb reanalysed the 5' RACE reads using MiXCR and keeps one entry per CDR3 protein. The sample yields 620,000 or so distinct CDR3 sequences, around a sixth seen once. The sequencing used PBMCs, collected 5 to 6 days after the first yellow fever vaccination. The receptors derive from a man aged 18 to 29 who received the YFV17D yellow fever vaccine.

This clonotype was observed a few times. The rearrangement links TRBV10-3 to TRBJ1-2, with TRBD1 as a possible D gene (6 bases). Germline CDR1 is ENHRY and CDR2 is SYGVKD. Trimming took off 7 bases at V and 4 bases at J, with 13 bases between the two ends. This CDR3 comprises 13 residues. CDR3 in DNA: TGTGCCATCACTCACGACAGGAGCTATGGCTACACCTTC. Amino acid sequence: CAITHDRSYGYTF.

This clonotype came up a few times. The chain combines TRBV28 with TRBJ2-7, with D maybe TRBD1 (7 bases). V lost 6 bases and J lost 2, with 14 bases in between. This CDR3 has 14 residues. Per germline, CDR1 MDHEN and CDR2 SYDVKM. In nucleotides, the CDR3 is TGTGCCAGCAGAAACAGGGGAGGCCCCTACGAGCAGTACGTC. This translates into CASRNRGGPYEQYV.

Comments on this clonotype: This is likely a read error, given that the CDR3 carries no conserved phenylalanine or tryptophan at its end. The chain recombines TRBV13 with TRBJ2-1; D is uncertain. V was clipped by 7 bases and J by 9 bases, with 13 bases between them. The CDR3 is 12 amino acids. CDR1 is PRHDT, CDR2 FYEKMQ, per germline (reference sequence). CDR3: CASTMGTGEQFS. Here the CDR3 DNA reads TGTGCCAGCACCATGGGAACCGGTGAGCAGTTCTCC.

This clonotype was detected a few times. In DNA form, the CDR3 reads TGTGCCAGCAAAATAGCCTCTGGAAACACCATATATTTT. This codes for CASKIASGNTIYF. This chain connects TRBV2 to TRBJ1-3; no definite D call. The CDR3 sequence is 13 residues long. Per the germline V gene, CDR1 is SNHLY and CDR2 is FYNNEI. V gave up 7 bases and J gave up 0 bases, with 7 bases separating them.

This chain uses TRBV9 with TRBJ2-2; D is unclear. CDR1 and CDR2 from the germline V gene are SGDLS and YYNGEE. This CDR3 comprises 13 residues. With 5 bases removed from V and 7 bases from J, the gap between germline ends came to 12 bases. CDR3 amino acids: CASSGSRNGELFF. CDR3 nucleotide sequence: TGTGCCAGCAGTGGTTCTCGGAACGGGGAGCTGTTTTTT. Based on the CDR3 plus reference TRBV9 and TRBJ2-2, the full variable domain is DSGVTQTPKHLITATGQRVTLRCSPRSGDLSVYWYQQSLDQGLQFLIQYYNGEERAKGNILERFSAQQFPDLHSELNLSSLELGDSALYFCASSGSRNGELFFGEGSRLTVL.

V usage is TRBV2 and J usage is TRBJ1-4; D ambiguous. V was pared by 6 bases and J by 8 bases, with 10 bases between. The CDR3 extends over 12 amino acids. Per germline, CDR1 SNHLY and CDR2 FYNNEI. The CDR3 loop is CASRWEGEKLFF. In nucleotides, the CDR3 is TGTGCCAGCAGGTGGGAGGGAGAAAAACTGTTTTTT.

The rearrangement links TRBV12-3 or TRBV12-4 to TRBJ2-1; D not certain. The CDR3 covers 14 residues. Trimming shortened V by 7 bases and J by 7 bases, and 17 bases separated the two germline ends. CDR3 region: CASNGHRTGNEQFF. The DNA of the CDR3 is TGTGCCAGCAATGGGCACCGGACGGGTAATGAGCAGTTCTTC.

The chain uses TRBV5-1 and TRBJ2-7, with D possibly matching TRBD1 (5 bases). The V gene's germline CDR1 is SGHRS and CDR2 YFSETQ. This CDR3 has 15 amino acids. Trimming shortened V by 0 bases and J by 3 bases, and 13 bases separated the two germline ends. CDR3 nucleotide sequence: TGCGCCAGCAGCTTGGGATGGGGCTCTGACTACGAGCAGTACGTC. Protein sequence: CASSLGWGSDYEQYV.

The sample holds a few counts of this clonotype. Sequence at one end of the junction differs from germline and may be a read error. The gene calls are TRBV20-1 and TRBJ1-1; no reliable D call. The germline V gene encodes CDR1 DFQATT and CDR2 SNEGSKA (reference sequence). The CDR3 extends over 11 amino acids. The DNA for the CDR3 is TGCAGTGCCTCCCATTCTCGTCGGCCCCCCTTT. Translation gives CSASHSRRPPF.

This clonotype turned up a few times. This rearrangement joins TRBV10-3 to TRBJ1-1; 10 bases are a match to TRBD1. Germline V gives CDR1 ENHRY, CDR2 SYGVKD. V shed 5 bases, J shed 3 bases, and the junction held 12 bases outside the gene matches. CDR3 length: 17 residues. CDR3: CAISRGGGGQGDTEAFF. The CDR3 DNA reads as TGTGCCATCAGTAGAGGCGGGGGCGGACAGGGGGACACTGAAGCTTTCTTT.

The genes are TRBV18 and TRBJ1-1, with 7 bases matching TRBD1. The trim removed 2 bases at V and 4 bases at J, leaving 10 bases unmatched. Germline-derived CDR1 and CDR2 are KGHSH and LQKENI. CDR3 length equals 16 residues. CDR3 DNA: TGTGCCAGCTCACCATGGGAGGGGGCGACTGGCACTGAAGCTTTCTTT. Its protein product is CASSPWEGATGTEAFF.

The genes are TRBV5-1 and TRBJ2-3; D is possibly TRBD1 or TRBD2 (5 bases each). Per germline, CDR1 SGHRS and CDR2 YFSETQ. The CDR3 extends over 17 amino acids. V was pared by 4 bases and J by 4 bases, with 22 bases between. The CDR3 sequence is CASSGTARTAESDTQYF. The CDR3 coding sequence is TGCGCCAGCAGCGGGACGGCACGGACGGCCGAGTCAGATACGCAGTATTTT.

The genes are TRBV19 and TRBJ1-1, with D possibly TRBD1 on 5 matching bases. The CDR3 runs to 14 residues. The germline V gene encodes CDR1 LNHDA and CDR2 SQIVND (reference sequence). The germline V and J ends were trimmed by 4 bases and 2 bases, with 11 bases remaining between them. CDR3 bases: TGTGCCAGTAGTAAAGTCGGGGGAAACACTGAAGCTTTCTTT. This codes for CASSKVGGNTEAFF.

This chain links TRBV5-1 with TRBJ2-1; 8 bases are shared with TRBD1. This CDR3 is built from 15 residues. Germline CDR1 is SGHRS and CDR2 is YFSETQ. Trimming removed 6 bases from V and 2 bases from J; junction bases left unmatched: 7. The chain's CDR3 is CASTFQGATYNEQFF. The CDR3 DNA reads TGCGCCAGCACCTTCCAGGGGGCGACCTACAATGAGCAGTTCTTC.

The chain combines TRBV7-9 with TRBJ2-3, with D unclear. This CDR3 spans 13 amino acids. V was pared by 3 bases and J by 4 bases, with 8 bases between. Per the germline V gene, CDR1 is SEHNR and CDR2 is FQNEAQ (reference sequence). The CDR3, as DNA: TGTGCCAGCAGCTTGGGCAAACCAGATACGCAGTATTTT. This encodes CASSLGKPDTQYF.

This clonotype appeared a few times. J is TRBJ1-4 and V is TRBV7-2; perhaps TRBD1 as D (6 bases). In germline, CDR1 is SGHTA, CDR2 FQGNSA. Deletions cut 5 bases from V and 0 bases from J, with 10 bases between. The CDR3 spans 15 residues. The CDR3 loop reads CASSRDISTNEKLFF. DNA of the CDR3: TGTGCCAGCAGCAGGGACATCTCAACTAATGAAAAACTGTTTTTT.

This clonotype was counted many times. The chain carries TRBV7-9 and TRBJ2-1; no clear D. In germline, CDR1 is SEHNR, CDR2 FQNEAQ (reference sequence). Deletions cut 2 bases from V and 10 bases from J, with 6 bases between. The CDR3 runs to 11 residues. The CDR3 is CASSLSWEQFF. Written as DNA, the CDR3 is TGTGCCAGCAGCTTATCGTGGGAGCAGTTCTTC.

This clonotype was counted only a few times. The chain has TRBV3-1 and TRBJ2-5; D unresolved. The V and J ends lost 4 bases and 4 bases respectively, with 19 bases between them. Germline V gene lookup returns CDR1 LGHDT and CDR2 YNNKEL (reference sequence). The CDR3 consists of 16 residues. DNA of the CDR3: TGTGCCAGCAGCCTCACGTCCCCCGCTGCTAGAGAGACCCAGTACTTC. This sequence encodes CASSLTSPAARETQYF.

Regarding this clonotype: A much larger clone lies a single base off, so this may be a read error. The chain couples TRBV11-2 to TRBJ1-1; TRBD1 matches 8 bases. There are 14 residues in the CDR3. Germline assignment: CDR1 SGHAT and CDR2 FQNNGV. Germline trimming cut 4 bases from V and 1 base from J; bases unmatched to any gene: 2. This chain's CDR3 is CASSWTGSNTEAFF. The CDR3 DNA sequence: TGTGCCAGCAGCTGGACAGGGTCGAACACTGAAGCTTTCTTT.

V gene TRBV18 combines with J gene TRBJ1-4; D gene uncertain. This CDR3 contains 18 residues. Between the trimmed V and J ends, which lost 5 bases and 0 bases, there was a span of 19 bases. The germline gives CDR1 KGHSH, CDR2 LQKENI. The CDR3 sequence is CASSTIPDSSATNEKLFF. The CDR3 nucleotides read TGTGCCAGCTCAACGATCCCGGATAGTTCTGCAACTAATGAAAAACTGTTTTTT.

The gene calls are TRBV7-3 and TRBJ2-3; 7 positions agree with TRBD2. This CDR3 spans 17 amino acids. Trimming took 5 bases from V and 0 from J; bases not matched to a gene: 11. Germline CDR1 reads SGHTA; CDR2 reads FQGTGA. Written as DNA, the CDR3 is TGTGCCAGCAGCCCAGCGGGGAGGAGTTCTAGCACAGATACGCAGTATTTT. Translating gives CASSPAGRSSSTDTQYF.

The rearrangement joins TRBV7-9 to TRBJ1-2; D is possibly TRBD1 (5 bases). This CDR3 has 14 amino acids. Germline CDR1 reads SEHNR; CDR2 reads FQNEAQ (reference sequence). Trimming pared 7 bases from V and 8 bases from J, leaving 20 bases between. The CDR3 reads CASIHPAQEGGYTF. DNA of the CDR3: TGTGCCAGCATCCACCCTGCACAGGAGGGGGGCTACACCTTC.